This T cell receptor (beta chain) was sequenced during a study of blood T cell repertoires in COVID-19. As for the study in general: Some COVID-19 samples were acute and others convalescent; all came from the United States, Italy and Spain. PBMCs, B-cell-depleted T cells, or T cells were the source of the cDNA or gDNA that made up the material.

Study processing details: Quantification of nucleated cells was approximated via reference gene primer amplification. Profiled with immunoSEQ multiplex PCR; TCRdb holds only in-frame clones, not every one. D and trimming were read from the DNA, whereas the V and J calls and clone size are those reported in that table. Here the sample spans some 70,000 clones, about 87% being singletons. In this sample, this clone turned up a few times. Material: peripheral blood. The sequence was collected from a woman aged 80 or over with active COVID-19.

Written as DNA, the CDR3 is TGTGCCTGGAACGAAGACAGGGATGAAAAACTGTTTTTT. Translated, it gives CAWNEDRDEKLFF. V gene TRBV30 combines with J gene TRBJ1-4; the match to TRBD1 covers 7 bases. Trimming took 4 bases from V and 6 from J; bases not matched to a gene: 5. This CDR3 has 13 residues. Germline V gives CDR1 GTSNPN, CDR2 SVGIG (reference sequence).